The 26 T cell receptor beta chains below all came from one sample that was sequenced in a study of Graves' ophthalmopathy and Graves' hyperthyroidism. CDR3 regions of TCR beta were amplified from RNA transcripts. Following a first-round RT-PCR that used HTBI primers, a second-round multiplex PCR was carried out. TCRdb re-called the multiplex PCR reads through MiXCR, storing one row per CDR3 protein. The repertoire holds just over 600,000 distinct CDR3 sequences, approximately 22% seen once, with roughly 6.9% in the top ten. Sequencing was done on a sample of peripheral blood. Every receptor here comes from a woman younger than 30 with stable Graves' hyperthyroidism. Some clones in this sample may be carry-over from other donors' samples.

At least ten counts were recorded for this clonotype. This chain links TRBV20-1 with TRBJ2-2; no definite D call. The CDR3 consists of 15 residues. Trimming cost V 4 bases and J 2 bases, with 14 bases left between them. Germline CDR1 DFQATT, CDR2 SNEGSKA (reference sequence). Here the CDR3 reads CSATHPPFNTGELFF. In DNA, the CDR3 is TGCAGTGCTACCCACCCCCCATTTAACACCGGGGAGCTGTTTTTT.

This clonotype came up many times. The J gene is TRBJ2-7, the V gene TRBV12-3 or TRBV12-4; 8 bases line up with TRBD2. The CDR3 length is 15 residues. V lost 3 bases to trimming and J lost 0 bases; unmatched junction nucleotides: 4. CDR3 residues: CASSFPSGGSYEQYF. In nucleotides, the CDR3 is TGTGCCAGCAGTTTTCCCAGCGGGGGCTCCTACGAGCAGTACTTC.

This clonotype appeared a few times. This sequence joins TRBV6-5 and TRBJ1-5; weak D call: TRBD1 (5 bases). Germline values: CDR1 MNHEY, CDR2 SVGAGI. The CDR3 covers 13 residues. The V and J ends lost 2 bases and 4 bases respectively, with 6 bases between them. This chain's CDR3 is CASSYEGNQPQHF. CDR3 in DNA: TGTGCCAGCAGTTACGAGGGGAATCAGCCCCAGCATTTT.

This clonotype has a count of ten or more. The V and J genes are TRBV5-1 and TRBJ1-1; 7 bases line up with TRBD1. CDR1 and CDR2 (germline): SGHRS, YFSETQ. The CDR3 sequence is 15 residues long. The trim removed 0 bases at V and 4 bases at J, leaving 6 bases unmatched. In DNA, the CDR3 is TGCGCCAGCAGCTTGGGACAGGGTGATGTCACTGAAGCTTTCTTT. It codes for CASSLGQGDVTEAFF.

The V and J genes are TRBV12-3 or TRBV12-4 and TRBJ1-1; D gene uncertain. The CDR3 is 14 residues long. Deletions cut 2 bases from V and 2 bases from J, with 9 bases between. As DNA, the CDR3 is TGTGCCAGCAGTTTATTTGCGACCAACACTGAAGCTTTCTTT. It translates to CASSLFATNTEAFF.

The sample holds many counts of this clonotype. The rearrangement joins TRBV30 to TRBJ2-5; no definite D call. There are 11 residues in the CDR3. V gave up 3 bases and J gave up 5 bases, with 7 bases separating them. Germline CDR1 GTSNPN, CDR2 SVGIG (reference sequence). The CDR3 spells CAWRTSETQYF. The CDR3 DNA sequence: TGTGCCTGGAGGACCAGCGAGACCCAGTACTTC. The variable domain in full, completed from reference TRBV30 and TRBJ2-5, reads SQTIHQWPATLVQPVGSPLSLECTVEGTSNPNLYWYRQAAGRGLQLLFYSVGIGQISSEVPQNLSASRPQDRQFILSSKKLLLSDSGFYLCAWRTSETQYFGPGTRLLVL.

The CDR3: CASSKRTGGGSPLHF. DNA for the CDR3: TGTGCCAGCAGCAAAAGGACAGGGGGCGGTTCACCCCTCCACTTT. The chain couples TRBV11-2 to TRBJ1-6; TRBD1 aligns across 11 bases. The CDR3 consists of 15 residues. V gave up 5 bases and J gave up 9 bases; unmatched junction bases: 6. Germline CDR1 and CDR2: SGHAT and FQNNGV.

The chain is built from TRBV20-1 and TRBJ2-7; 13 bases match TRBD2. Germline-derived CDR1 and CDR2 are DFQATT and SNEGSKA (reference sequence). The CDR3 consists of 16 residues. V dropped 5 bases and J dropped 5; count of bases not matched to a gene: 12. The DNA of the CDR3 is TGCAGTGCTCGGAGGATCGGGGGGACTAGCGGGGACGAGCAGTACTTC. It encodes CSARRIGGTSGDEQYF.

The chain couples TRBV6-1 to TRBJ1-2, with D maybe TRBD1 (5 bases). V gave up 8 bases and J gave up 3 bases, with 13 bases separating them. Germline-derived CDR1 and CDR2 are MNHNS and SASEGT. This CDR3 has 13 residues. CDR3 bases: TGTGCCAGCGGGGGTCTGGGGTACTATGGCTACACCTTC. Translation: CASGGLGYYGYTF.

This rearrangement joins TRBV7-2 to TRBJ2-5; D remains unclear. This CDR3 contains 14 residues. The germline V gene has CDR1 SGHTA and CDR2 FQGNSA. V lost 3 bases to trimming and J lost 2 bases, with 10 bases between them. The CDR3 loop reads CASSFRQPQETQYF. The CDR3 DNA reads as TGTGCCAGCAGCTTCAGGCAGCCTCAAGAGACCCAGTACTTC.

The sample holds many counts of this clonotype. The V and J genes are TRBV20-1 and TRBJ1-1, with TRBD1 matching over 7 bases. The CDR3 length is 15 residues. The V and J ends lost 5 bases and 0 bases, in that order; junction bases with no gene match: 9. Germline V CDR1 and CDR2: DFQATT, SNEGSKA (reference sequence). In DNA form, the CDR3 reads TGCAGTGCTGCGCCGGGACAGCTAATGAACACTGAAGCTTTCTTT. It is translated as CSAAPGQLMNTEAFF.

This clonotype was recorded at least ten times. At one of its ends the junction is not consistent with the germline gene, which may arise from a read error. This CDR3 is CASSLDLGGVWTAF. Written as DNA, the CDR3 is TGTGCCAGCAGCTTAGATTTAGGCGGAGTCTGGACCGCGTTC. The chain has TRBV11-2 and TRBJ2-7; D unresolved. The CDR3 is made up of 14 amino acids. The germline gives CDR1 SGHAT, CDR2 FQNNGV. The whole variable domain, filled in from reference TRBV11-2 and TRBJ2-7, reads EAGVAQSPRYKIIEKRQSVAFWCNPISGHATLYWYQQILGQGPKLLIQFQNNGVVDDSQLPKDRFSAERLKGVDSTLKIQPAKLEDSAVYLCASSLDLGGVWTAFGPGTRLTVT.

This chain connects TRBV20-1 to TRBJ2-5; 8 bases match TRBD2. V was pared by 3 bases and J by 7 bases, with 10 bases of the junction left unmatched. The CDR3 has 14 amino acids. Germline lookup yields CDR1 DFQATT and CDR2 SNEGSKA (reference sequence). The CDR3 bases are TGCAGTGCTAGCGTGGGACTAGAATACGGGACCCAGTACTTC. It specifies CSASVGLEYGTQYF.

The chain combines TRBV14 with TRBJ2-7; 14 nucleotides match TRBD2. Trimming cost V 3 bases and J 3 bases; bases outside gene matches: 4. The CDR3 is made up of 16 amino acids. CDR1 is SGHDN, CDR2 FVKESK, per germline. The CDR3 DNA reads TGTGCCAGCAGCCAGCTGGGACTAGCGGGAGTCTACGAGCAGTACTTC. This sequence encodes CASSQLGLAGVYEQYF.

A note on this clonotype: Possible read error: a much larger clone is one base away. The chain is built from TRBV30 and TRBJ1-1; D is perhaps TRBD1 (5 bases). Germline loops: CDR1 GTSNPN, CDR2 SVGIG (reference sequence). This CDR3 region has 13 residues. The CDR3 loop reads CAWRGGRETGAFF. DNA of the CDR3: TGTGCCTGGAGGGGTGGCAGGGAGACTGGAGCTTTCTTT.

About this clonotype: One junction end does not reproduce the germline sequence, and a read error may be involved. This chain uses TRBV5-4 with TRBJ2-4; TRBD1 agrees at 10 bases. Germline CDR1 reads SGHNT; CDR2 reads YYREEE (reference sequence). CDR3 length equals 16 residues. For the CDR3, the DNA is TGTGTCAGCAGCATAGGACAGGGGGTGGCCAAAAACATTCAGTACTTC. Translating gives CVSSIGQGVAKNIQYF.

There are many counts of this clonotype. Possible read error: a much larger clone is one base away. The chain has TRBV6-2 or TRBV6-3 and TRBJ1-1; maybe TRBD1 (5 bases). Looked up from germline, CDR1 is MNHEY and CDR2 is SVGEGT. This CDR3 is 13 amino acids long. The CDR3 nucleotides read TGTGCCAGCAGTTACTCGATTGGGACTGAAGCTCTCTTT. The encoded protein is CASSYSIGTEALF.

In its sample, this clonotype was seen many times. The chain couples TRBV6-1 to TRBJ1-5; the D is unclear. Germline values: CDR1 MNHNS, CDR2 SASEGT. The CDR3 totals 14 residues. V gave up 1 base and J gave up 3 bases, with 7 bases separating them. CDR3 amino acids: CASSEVRNNQPQHF. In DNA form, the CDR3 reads TGTGCCAGCAGTGAAGTCAGGAACAATCAGCCCCAGCATTTT.

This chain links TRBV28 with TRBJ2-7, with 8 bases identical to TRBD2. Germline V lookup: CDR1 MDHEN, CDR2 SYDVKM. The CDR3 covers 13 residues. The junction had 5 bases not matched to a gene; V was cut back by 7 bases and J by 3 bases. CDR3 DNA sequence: TGTGCCAGCACCGCGGGGGGTCACTACGAGCAGTACTTC. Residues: CASTAGGHYEQYF.

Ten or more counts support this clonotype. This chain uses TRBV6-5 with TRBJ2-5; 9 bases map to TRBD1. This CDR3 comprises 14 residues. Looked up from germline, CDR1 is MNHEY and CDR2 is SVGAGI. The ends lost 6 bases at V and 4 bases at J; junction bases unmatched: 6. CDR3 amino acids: CASSRTGVTETQYF. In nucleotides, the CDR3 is TGTGCCAGCAGCCGGACAGGGGTAACAGAGACCCAGTACTTC.

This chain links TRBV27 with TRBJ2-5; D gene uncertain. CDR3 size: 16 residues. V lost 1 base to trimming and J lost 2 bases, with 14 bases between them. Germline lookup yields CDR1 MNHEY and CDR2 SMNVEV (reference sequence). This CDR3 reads CASSLWVGERQETQYF. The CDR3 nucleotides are TGTGCCAGCAGTTTATGGGTAGGAGAACGACAAGAGACCCAGTACTTC.

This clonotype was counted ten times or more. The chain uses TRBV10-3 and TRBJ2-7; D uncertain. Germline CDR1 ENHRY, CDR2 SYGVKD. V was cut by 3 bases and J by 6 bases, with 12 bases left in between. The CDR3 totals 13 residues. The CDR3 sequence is CAISEGMVGEQYF. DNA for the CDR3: TGTGCCATCAGTGAAGGGATGGTTGGCGAGCAGTACTTC.

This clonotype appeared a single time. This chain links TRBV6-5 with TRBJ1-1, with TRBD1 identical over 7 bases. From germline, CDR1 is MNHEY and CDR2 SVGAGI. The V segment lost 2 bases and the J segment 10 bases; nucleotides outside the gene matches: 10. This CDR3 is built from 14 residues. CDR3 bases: TGTGCCAGCAGTTACAATTTTGCAGGGGGACGAGCTTTCTTT. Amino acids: CASSYNFAGGRAFF.

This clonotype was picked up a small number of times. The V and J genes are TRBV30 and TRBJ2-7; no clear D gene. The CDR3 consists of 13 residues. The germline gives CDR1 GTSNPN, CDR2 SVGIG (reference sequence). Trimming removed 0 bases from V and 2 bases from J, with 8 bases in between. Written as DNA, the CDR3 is TGTGCCTGGAGTGTAGGGCTCGCCTACGAGCAGTACTTC. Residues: CAWSVGLAYEQYF.

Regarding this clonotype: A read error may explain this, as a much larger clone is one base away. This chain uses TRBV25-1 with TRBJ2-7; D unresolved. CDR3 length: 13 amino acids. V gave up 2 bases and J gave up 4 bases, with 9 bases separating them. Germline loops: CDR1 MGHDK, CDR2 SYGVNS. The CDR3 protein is CASSESRRYEQYV. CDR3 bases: TGTGCCAGCAGTGAAAGTCGTAGATACGAGCAGTACGTC.

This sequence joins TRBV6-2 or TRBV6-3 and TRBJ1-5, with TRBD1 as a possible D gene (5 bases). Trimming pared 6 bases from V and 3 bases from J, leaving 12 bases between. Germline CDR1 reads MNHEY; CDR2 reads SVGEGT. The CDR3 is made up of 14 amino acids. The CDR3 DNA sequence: TGTGCCAGCAGGCGGGACCTCCCCAATCAGCCCCAGCATTTT. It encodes CASRRDLPNQPQHF.